This TCR beta chain appears in the sequencing data of a study of glioma-infiltrating T cells (dated by TCRdb to the mid-2010s). A note on the overall study: The study sequenced TCR alpha- and beta-chain repertoires from glioma tissue, from non-neoplastic brain tissue and from matched peripheral blood mononuclear cells. To measure divergence between tissue and blood T-cell populations, each tissue-infiltrating repertoire was compared with the peripheral blood repertoire of the same patient. The paired cohort was made up of three low-grade glioma patients, seven to nine primary glioblastoma patients and three non-glioma patients who contributed non-neoplastic brain tissue. Broader findings and caveats from the paper: VJ-independent divergence between tissue and blood was below expectation in non-neoplastic patients but above expectation in all gliomas, especially low-grade gliomas. Small numbers underpinned the group comparisons: about 8 glioblastoma patients, three low-grade glioma patients and three non-neoplastic patients. Tissue and blood shared very few CDR3 sequences, a result attributed to high CDR3 diversity and limited sampling.

As concerns this clonotype: Its antigen remains undetermined. It has no much larger one-base neighbor in the sample; base qualities were not kept.

The iRepertoire nested amplicon-rescue multiplex PCR (arm-PCR) platform was used to amplify TCR alpha and beta CDR3 regions from RNA. One-step reverse transcription and amplification used about 100-400 ng of tissue mRNA or PBMC total RNA as input. After bead purification, a secondary multiplex PCR added Illumina adapters, and libraries were gel-purified between 200 and 400 bp. Demultiplexing relied on internal 6-nucleotide barcodes carried by the libraries. The libraries were sequenced on an Illumina MiSeq using 2x220 or 2x250 nucleotide paired-end reads. The source study handled its data this way. FLASH 1.2.11 was used to merge paired reads, and BWA-MEM then aligned the reads to the GRCh37 human genome before TRA and TRB reads were extracted. V and J assignment used an IMGT-derived reference of cassette sequences and CDR3 motifs that included pseudogenes. Three-frame translation of reads was performed, and productive CDR3s were defined as those with a C...FGXG motif and no stop codons. Unique combinations of V-J cassette pair and CDR3 amino acid sequence were defined as clonotypes. Hamming distance filtering was applied to reads, with thresholds set by the sequence error rate of each sample in mapped regions. Clones were called with MiXCR by TCRdb after fastp trimmed the public reads at Q25, and only in-frame beta chains were retained. Records with the same CDR3 protein are collapsed into one entry carrying the most frequent genes and DNA. The V and J calls, along with clone size, are taken from TCRdb and not from the paper's own processing. The sample yields some 120,000 distinct CDR3 sequences; approximately 25% were counted once. 13% to 15% of the sample lies in the top ten.

The germline V gene provides CDR1 SGHNT and CDR2 YENEEA. The V and J ends are trimmed by 5 bases and 7 bases, leaving 14 bases between them. There are 13 amino acids in the CDR3, from cysteine to phenylalanine inclusive. The only DNA kept is the CDR3, 39 bases in frame from the first base. The sequence derives from a human donor with low-grade glioma or glioblastoma, undergoing nonglioma brain surgery, or in good health (not recorded which). Here the chain combines TRBV11-3 and TRBJ2-5; the D gene cannot be resolved reliably. The specimen sequenced was glioma tissue, nonneoplastic brain tissue, or PBMCs (not recorded which). CDR3 protein: CASSLTPTGTQYF. DNA sequence: TGTGCCAGCAGCCTAACCCCGACTGGGACCCAGTACTTC.